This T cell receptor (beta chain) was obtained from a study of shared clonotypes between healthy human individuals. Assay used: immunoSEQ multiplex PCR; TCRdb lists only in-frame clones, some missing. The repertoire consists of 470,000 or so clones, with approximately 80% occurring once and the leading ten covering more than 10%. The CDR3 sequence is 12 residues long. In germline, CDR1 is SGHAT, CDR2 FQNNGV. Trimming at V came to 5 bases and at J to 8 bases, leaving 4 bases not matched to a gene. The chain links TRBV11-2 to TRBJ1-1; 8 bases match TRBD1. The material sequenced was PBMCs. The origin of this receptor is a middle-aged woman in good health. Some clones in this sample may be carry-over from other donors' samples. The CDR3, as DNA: TGTGCCAGCAGCCTCAGGGGGCGAGAAGCTTTCTTT. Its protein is CASSLRGREAFF. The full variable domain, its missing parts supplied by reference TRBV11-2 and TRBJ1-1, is EAGVAQSPRYKIIEKRQSVAFWCNPISGHATLYWYQQILGQGPKLLIQFQNNGVVDDSQLPKDRFSAERLKGVDSTLKIQPAKLEDSAVYLCASSLRGREAFFGQGTRLTVV.